A selection of T cell receptor beta chains follows, all from one sample in a study of identical twins. TCRdb processed the 5' RACE reads anew with MiXCR; each CDR3 protein has one entry. The sample lists around 650,000 distinct CDR3 sequences, 7.1% seen once, with roughly 1.5% in the top ten. The sample was also linked to a second study, of yellow fever vaccine responses in identical twins.

Sequencing was done on a sample of PBMCs. The receptors here all came from a woman in her late teens or twenties in good health. Both conserved end residues are part of each CDR3. Fields, in order: J gene, D gene, clone size, V gene, CDR3 protein, CDR3 DNA. A D gene is named only where the DNA matches it firmly. Expanded clones are given a class, and other clones once, few, many or no size at all.

j_call: TRBJ2-6; d_call: NA; clone_size: few; v_call: TRBV12-3/TRBV12-4; cdr3_aa: CASSLQGGPPSGANVLTF; cdr3_nt: TGTGCCAGCAGTTTACAGGGGGGTCCCCCCTCTGGGGCCAACGTCCTGACTTTC
j_call: TRBJ2-5; d_call: TRBD1; clone_size: many; v_call: TRBV12-3/TRBV12-4; cdr3_aa: CASSLDRGTQYF; cdr3_nt: TGTGCCAGCAGTTTAGACAGGGGAACCCAGTACTTC
j_call: TRBJ2-1; d_call: TRBD2; clone_size: NA; v_call: TRBV20-1; cdr3_aa: CSAAGLAGGHNEQFF; cdr3_nt: TGCAGTGCTGCAGGACTAGCGGGAGGACACAATGAGCAGTTCTTC
j_call: TRBJ2-3; d_call: NA; clone_size: few; v_call: TRBV2; cdr3_aa: CASSEISDTDTQYF; cdr3_nt: TGTGCCAGCAGTGAGATTTCAGACACAGATACGCAGTATTTT
j_call: TRBJ2-5; d_call: TRBD2; clone_size: few; v_call: TRBV5-5; cdr3_aa: CASSFIAGGRETQYF; cdr3_nt: TGTGCCAGCAGCTTCATAGCGGGGGGGCGAGAGACCCAGTACTTC
j_call: TRBJ2-4; d_call: NA; clone_size: once; v_call: TRBV29-1; cdr3_aa: CSVETDREIQYF; cdr3_nt: TGCAGCGTGGAGACAGACCGAGAAATTCAGTACTTC
j_call: TRBJ2-1; d_call: NA; clone_size: few; v_call: TRBV18; cdr3_aa: CASSPPVVRNEQFF; cdr3_nt: TGTGCCAGCTCACCACCAGTAGTTCGGAATGAGCAGTTCTTC
j_call: TRBJ2-3; d_call: NA; clone_size: once; v_call: TRBV5-1; cdr3_aa: CASSPTPRLVTDTQYF; cdr3_nt: TGCGCCAGCAGCCCTACCCCGCGACTAGTCACAGATACGCAGTATTTT
j_call: TRBJ1-1; d_call: NA; clone_size: few; v_call: TRBV5-6; cdr3_aa: CASRIAPNTEAFF; cdr3_nt: TGTGCCAGCAGAATTGCCCCGAACACTGAAGCTTTCTTT
j_call: TRBJ2-1; d_call: NA; clone_size: few; v_call: TRBV12-3/TRBV12-4; cdr3_aa: CASNNGAGTAEQFF; cdr3_nt: TGTGCCAGCAACAACGGGGCGGGGACGGCTGAGCAGTTCTTC
j_call: TRBJ2-1; d_call: TRBD2; clone_size: NA; v_call: TRBV7-7; cdr3_aa: CASSLRLAGGPNEQFF; cdr3_nt: TGTGCCAGCAGCCTTCGACTAGCGGGAGGCCCCAATGAGCAGTTCTTC
j_call: TRBJ2-2; d_call: NA; clone_size: many; v_call: TRBV11-2; cdr3_aa: CASSLGLTGELFF; cdr3_nt: TGTGCCAGCAGCTTAGGGTTAACCGGGGAGCTGTTTTTT
j_call: TRBJ2-7; d_call: TRBD1; clone_size: few; v_call: TRBV20-1; cdr3_aa: CSARDPGQGTYEQYF; cdr3_nt: TGCAGTGCTAGAGATCCGGGACAGGGAACCTACGAGCAGTACTTC
j_call: TRBJ2-5; d_call: NA; clone_size: few; v_call: TRBV5-6; cdr3_aa: CASSVQKFGETQYF; cdr3_nt: TGTGCCAGCAGCGTACAAAAATTTGGAGAGACCCAGTACTTC
j_call: TRBJ2-1; d_call: TRBD2; clone_size: few; v_call: TRBV20-1; cdr3_aa: CSARDLAGVGNEQFF; cdr3_nt: TGCAGTGCTAGAGATCTCGCGGGAGTGGGCAATGAGCAGTTCTTC
j_call: TRBJ1-5; d_call: NA; clone_size: many; v_call: TRBV12-3/TRBV12-4; cdr3_aa: CASRGPYSNQPQHF; cdr3_nt: TGTGCCAGCAGGGGACCATATAGCAATCAGCCCCAGCATTTT
j_call: TRBJ1-4; d_call: NA; clone_size: NA; v_call: TRBV15; cdr3_aa: CATSFASNEKLFF; cdr3_nt: TGTGCCACCAGCTTTGCCTCTAATGAAAAACTGTTTTTT
j_call: TRBJ2-2; d_call: NA; clone_size: few; v_call: TRBV20-1; cdr3_aa: CCARDLLRPNTGELFF; cdr3_nt: TGCTGTGCTAGAGATTTACTGCGGCCAAACACCGGGGAGCTGTTTTTT
j_call: TRBJ2-7; d_call: TRBD2; clone_size: many; v_call: TRBV4-2; cdr3_aa: CASSQDTSGGYEQYF; cdr3_nt: TGTGCCAGCAGCCAAGATACTAGCGGGGGTTACGAGCAGTACTTC
j_call: TRBJ1-1; d_call: TRBD1; clone_size: few; v_call: TRBV28; cdr3_aa: CASKRTGHAIAEAFF; cdr3_nt: TGTGCCAGTAAACGGACAGGTCACGCTATAGCTGAAGCTTTCTTT
j_call: TRBJ2-7; d_call: TRBD1; clone_size: many; v_call: TRBV7-8; cdr3_aa: CASSRDSHYYEQYF; cdr3_nt: TGTGCCAGCAGCCGGGACAGTCATTACTACGAGCAGTACTTC
j_call: TRBJ2-7; d_call: TRBD2; clone_size: NA; v_call: TRBV29-1; cdr3_aa: CSVQNYSGRDLSYEQYF; cdr3_nt: TGCAGCGTTCAAAATTATAGCGGGAGGGATCTCTCCTACGAGCAGTACTTC
j_call: TRBJ2-7; d_call: TRBD1; clone_size: many; v_call: TRBV12-3/TRBV12-4; cdr3_aa: CASRKTGIYEQYF; cdr3_nt: TGTGCCAGCAGAAAGACAGGGATCTACGAGCAGTACTTC
j_call: TRBJ2-7; d_call: NA; clone_size: NA; v_call: TRBV5-1; cdr3_aa: CASSLGTATSYEQYF; cdr3_nt: TGCGCCAGCAGCTTGGGGACAGCAACCTCCTACGAGCAGTACTTC
j_call: TRBJ1-4; d_call: NA; clone_size: NA; v_call: TRBV7-9; cdr3_aa: CTSSQGHNLATNEKLFF; cdr3_nt: TGTACCAGCAGCCAAGGACACAACCTTGCAACTAATGAAAAACTGTTTTTT
j_call: TRBJ1-1; d_call: NA; clone_size: NA; v_call: TRBV2; cdr3_aa: CASTMRPDTEAFF; cdr3_nt: TGTGCCAGCACTATGAGGCCAGACACTGAAGCTTTCTTT
j_call: TRBJ1-1; d_call: NA; clone_size: few; v_call: TRBV5-5; cdr3_aa: CASSHGGYNTEAFF; cdr3_nt: TGTGCCAGCAGCCATGGGGGGTACAACACTGAAGCTTTCTTT
j_call: TRBJ2-7; d_call: TRBD2; clone_size: few; v_call: TRBV12-3/TRBV12-4; cdr3_aa: CASSKTSGGEQYF; cdr3_nt: TGTGCCAGCAGTAAGACTAGCGGAGGTGAGCAGTACTTC
j_call: TRBJ2-7; d_call: TRBD1; clone_size: few; v_call: TRBV7-9; cdr3_aa: CASSPPPGQGHSYEQYF; cdr3_nt: TGTGCCAGCAGCCCCCCCCCGGGACAGGGGCACTCCTACGAGCAGTACTTC
j_call: TRBJ1-1; d_call: NA; clone_size: NA; v_call: TRBV10-3; cdr3_aa: CAISDVPNTEAFF; cdr3_nt: TGTGCCATCAGTGACGTCCCGAACACTGAAGCTTTCTTT
j_call: TRBJ2-2; d_call: TRBD2; clone_size: NA; v_call: TRBV4-1; cdr3_aa: CASSRGTSGSTHTGELFF; cdr3_nt: TGCGCCAGCAGCCGCGGGACTAGCGGGAGTACCCACACCGGGGAGCTGTTTTTT
j_call: TRBJ1-5; d_call: NA; clone_size: many; v_call: TRBV15; cdr3_aa: CATSRDPGVWQPQHF; cdr3_nt: TGTGCCACCAGCAGAGATCCGGGGGTTTGGCAGCCCCAGCATTTT
j_call: TRBJ1-2; d_call: NA; clone_size: NA; v_call: TRBV27; cdr3_aa: CASSFSLGTLAGYTF; cdr3_nt: TGTGCCAGCAGTTTCAGCCTGGGGACGCTCGCTGGCTACACCTTC
j_call: TRBJ2-4; d_call: NA; clone_size: NA; v_call: TRBV20-1; cdr3_aa: CSAREDRSNIQYF; cdr3_nt: TGCAGTGCCCGAGAGGACAGATCAAACATTCAGTACTTC
j_call: TRBJ2-7; d_call: NA; clone_size: many; v_call: TRBV29-1; cdr3_aa: CSVRRDGSSYEQYF; cdr3_nt: TGCAGCGTTCGTCGCGACGGGAGCTCCTACGAGCAGTACTTC
j_call: TRBJ2-7; d_call: NA; clone_size: NA; v_call: TRBV20-1; cdr3_aa: CSARLRGSSYEQYF; cdr3_nt: TGCAGTGCCAGACTACGGGGTAGCTCCTACGAGCAGTACTTC